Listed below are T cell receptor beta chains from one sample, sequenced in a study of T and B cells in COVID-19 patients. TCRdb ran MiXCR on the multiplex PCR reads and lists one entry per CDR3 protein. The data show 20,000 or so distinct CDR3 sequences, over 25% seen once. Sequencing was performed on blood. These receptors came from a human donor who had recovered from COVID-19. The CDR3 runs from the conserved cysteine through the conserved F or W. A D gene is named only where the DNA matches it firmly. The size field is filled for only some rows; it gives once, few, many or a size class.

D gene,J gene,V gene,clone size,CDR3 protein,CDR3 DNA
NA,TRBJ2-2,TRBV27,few,CASSFLTGELFF,TGTGCCAGCAGTTTCTTGACCGGGGAGCTGTTTTTT
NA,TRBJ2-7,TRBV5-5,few,CASSLAGHKGRYEQYF,TGTGCCAGCAGCTTGGCCGGGCATAAAGGCCGCTACGAGCAGTACTTC
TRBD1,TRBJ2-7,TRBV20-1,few,CSASRTGVVEQYF,TGCAGTGCTAGTCGTACAGGGGTGGTCGAGCAGTACTTC
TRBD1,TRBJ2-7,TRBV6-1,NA,CASSEVPGQGDEQYF,TGTGCCAGCAGTGAAGTCCCGGGACAGGGGGACGAGCAGTACTTC
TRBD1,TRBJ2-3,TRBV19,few,CASSIEGQLSTDTQYF,TGTGCCAGTAGTATAGAGGGACAGCTTAGCACAGATACGCAGTATTTT
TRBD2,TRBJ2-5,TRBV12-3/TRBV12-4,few,CASTGASGETQYF,TGTGCCAGCACTGGGGCTAGCGGCGAGACCCAGTACTTC
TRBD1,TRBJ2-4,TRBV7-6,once,CASSPGQDIQYF,TGTGCCAGCAGCCCCGGACAGGACATTCAGTACTTC
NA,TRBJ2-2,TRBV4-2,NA,CASSLENTGELFF,TGTGCCAGCAGCCTAGAGAACACCGGGGAGCTGTTTTTT
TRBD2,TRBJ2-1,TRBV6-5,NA,CASSYWGAGGGHNNEQFF,TGTGCCAGCAGTTACTGGGGGGCGGGGGGGGGCCACAACAATGAGCAGTTCTTC
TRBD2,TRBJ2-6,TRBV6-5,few,CASSSGGVPFSGANVLTF,TGTGCCAGCAGTTCTGGGGGGGTACCCTTCTCTGGGGCCAACGTCCTGACTTTC
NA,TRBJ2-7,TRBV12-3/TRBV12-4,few,CASSDRDAGEQYF,TGTGCCAGTAGTGACCGGGACGCAGGGGAGCAGTACTTC
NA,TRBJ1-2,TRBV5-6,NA,CASSWREGRAYGYTF,TGTGCCAGCAGCTGGCGGGAAGGGAGGGCCTATGGCTACACCTTC
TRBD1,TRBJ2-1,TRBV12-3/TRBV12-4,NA,CAISADREYNEQFF,TGTGCCATCAGTGCGGACAGGGAGTACAATGAGCAGTTCTTC
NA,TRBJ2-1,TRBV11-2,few,CASSLDRGIYIF,TGTGCCAGCAGCTTAGATCGTGGGATCTACATCTTC
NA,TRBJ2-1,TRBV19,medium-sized,CASSRGLANEQFF,TGTGCCAGTAGTAGAGGGCTTGCCAATGAGCAGTTCTTC
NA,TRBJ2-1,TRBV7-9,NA,CASSPPARHNEQFF,TGTGCCAGCAGCCCCCCGGCTAGACACAATGAGCAGTTCTTC
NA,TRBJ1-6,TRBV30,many,CAWRGAGPSPLHF,TGTGCCTGGAGGGGTGCAGGGCCCTCACCCCTCCACTTT
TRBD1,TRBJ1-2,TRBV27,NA,CASSRKGQDFYGYTF,TGTGCCAGCAGTAGAAAGGGACAGGACTTCTATGGCTACACCTTC
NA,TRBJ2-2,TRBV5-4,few,CASSLALDTGELFF,TGTGCCAGCAGCTTGGCCTTAGACACCGGGGAGCTGTTTTTT
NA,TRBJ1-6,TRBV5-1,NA,CASTPDSSYNSPLHF,TGCGCCAGCACCCCGGACAGCTCCTATAATTCACCCCTCCACTTT
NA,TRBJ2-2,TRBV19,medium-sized,CASSRGTNTGELFF,TGTGCCAGTAGTAGGGGAACAAACACCGGGGAGCTGTTTTTT
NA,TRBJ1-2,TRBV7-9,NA,CASSFDVGRGIGYTF,TGTGCCAGCAGCTTCGACGTAGGCAGGGGCATCGGCTACACCTTC
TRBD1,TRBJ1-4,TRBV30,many,CAWGGQGEKLFF,TGTGCCTGGGGGGGACAGGGAGAAAAACTGTTTTTT
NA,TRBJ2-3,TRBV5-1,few,CARSPRAEKGTDTQYF,TGTGCCAGAAGCCCCCGGGCGGAGAAGGGCACAGATACGCAGTATTTT
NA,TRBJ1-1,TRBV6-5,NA,CASKDPRGMNTEAFF,TGTGCCAGCAAGGACCCGAGGGGAATGAACACTGAAGCTTTCTTT
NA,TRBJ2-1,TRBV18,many,CASSERGIYNEQFF,TGTGCCAGCTCGGAACGGGGGATCTACAATGAGCAGTTCTTC
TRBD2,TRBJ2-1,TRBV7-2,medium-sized,CATQGLAGGYNEQFF,TGTGCCACCCAGGGACTAGCGGGGGGTTACAATGAGCAGTTCTTC
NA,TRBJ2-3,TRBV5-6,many,CASRQQGADTQYF,TGTGCCAGCAGACAACAGGGTGCAGATACGCAGTATTTT
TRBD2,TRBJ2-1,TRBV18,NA,CASSPPSGAVGNNEQFF,TGTGCCAGCTCACCACCTAGCGGGGCGGTGGGAAACAATGAGCAGTTCTTC
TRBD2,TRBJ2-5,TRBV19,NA,CASCPPGTSGGAQETQYF,TGTGCCAGTTGCCCCCCCGGGACTAGCGGGGGGGCGCAAGAGACCCAGTACTTC
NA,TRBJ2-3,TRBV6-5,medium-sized,CARDKPIGEDTQYF,TGTGCCAGAGATAAGCCCATCGGGGAAGATACGCAGTATTTT
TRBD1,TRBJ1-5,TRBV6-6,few,CASSFVGQLWGSAQHF,TGTGCCAGCAGCTTCGTGGGACAGCTTTGGGGTTCGGCCCAGCATTTT
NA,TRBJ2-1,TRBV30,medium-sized,CAWSVRGNEQFF,TGTGCCTGGAGTGTACGGGGTAATGAGCAGTTCTTC